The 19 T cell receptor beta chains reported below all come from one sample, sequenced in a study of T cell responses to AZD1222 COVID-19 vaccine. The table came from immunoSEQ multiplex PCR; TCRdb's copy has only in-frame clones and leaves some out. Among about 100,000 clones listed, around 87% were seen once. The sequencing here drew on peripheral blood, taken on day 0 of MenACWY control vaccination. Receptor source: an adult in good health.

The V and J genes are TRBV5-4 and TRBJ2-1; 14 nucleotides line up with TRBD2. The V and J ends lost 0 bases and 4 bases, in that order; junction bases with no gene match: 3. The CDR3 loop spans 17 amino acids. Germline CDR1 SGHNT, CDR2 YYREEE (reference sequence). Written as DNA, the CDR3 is TGTGCCAGCAGCTTGGCCCGGACTAGCGGGGGGTACAATGAGCAGTTCTTC. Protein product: CASSLARTSGGYNEQFF. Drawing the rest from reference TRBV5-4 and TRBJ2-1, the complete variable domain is ETGVTQSPTHLIKTRGQQVTLRCSSQSGHNTVSWYQQALGQGPQFIFQYYREEENGRGNFPPRFSGLQFPNYSSELNVNALELDDSALYLCASSLARTSGGYNEQFFGPGTRLTVL.

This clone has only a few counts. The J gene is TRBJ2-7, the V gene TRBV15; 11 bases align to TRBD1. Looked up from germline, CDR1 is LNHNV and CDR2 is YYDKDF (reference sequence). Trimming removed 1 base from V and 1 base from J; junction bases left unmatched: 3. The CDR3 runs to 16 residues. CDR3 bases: TGTGCCACCAGCAGAGTCTGGGACAGGGGGTCCTACGAGCAGTACTTC. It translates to CATSRVWDRGSYEQYF.

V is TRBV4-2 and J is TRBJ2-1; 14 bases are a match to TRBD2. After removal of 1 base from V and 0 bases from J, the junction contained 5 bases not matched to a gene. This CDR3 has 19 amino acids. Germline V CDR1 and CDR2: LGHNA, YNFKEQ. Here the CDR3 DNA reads TGTGCCAGCAGCCAAGGGACTAGCGGGGGGCACCCCTCCTACAATGAGCAGTTCTTC. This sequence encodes CASSQGTSGGHPSYNEQFF.

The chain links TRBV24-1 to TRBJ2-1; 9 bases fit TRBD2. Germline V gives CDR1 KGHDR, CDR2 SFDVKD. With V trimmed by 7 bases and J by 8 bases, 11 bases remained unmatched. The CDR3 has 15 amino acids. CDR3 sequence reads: CATSSREGLGDEQFF. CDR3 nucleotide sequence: TGTGCCACCAGCTCGCGGGAGGGCCTCGGGGATGAGCAGTTCTTC.

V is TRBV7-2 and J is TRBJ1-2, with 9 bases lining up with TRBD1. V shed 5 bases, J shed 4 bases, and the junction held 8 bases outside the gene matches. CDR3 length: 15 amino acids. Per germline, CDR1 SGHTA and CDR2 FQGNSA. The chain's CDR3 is CASSRAGTGSYGYTF. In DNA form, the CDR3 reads TGTGCCAGCAGCCGCGCCGGGACAGGGAGCTATGGCTACACCTTC.

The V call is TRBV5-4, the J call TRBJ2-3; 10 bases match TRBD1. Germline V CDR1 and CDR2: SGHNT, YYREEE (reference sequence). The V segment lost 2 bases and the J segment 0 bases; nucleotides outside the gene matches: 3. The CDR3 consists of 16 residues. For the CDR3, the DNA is TGTGCCAGCAGCTTAACGGGACAGGGGAGCACAGATACGCAGTATTTT. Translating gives CASSLTGQGSTDTQYF.

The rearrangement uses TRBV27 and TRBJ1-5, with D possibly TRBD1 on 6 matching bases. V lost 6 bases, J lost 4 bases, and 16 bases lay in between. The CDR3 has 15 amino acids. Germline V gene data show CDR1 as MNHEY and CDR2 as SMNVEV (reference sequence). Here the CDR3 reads CASSPGGQRNQPQHF. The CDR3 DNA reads TGTGCCAGCAGCCCTGGCGGACAGAGGAATCAGCCCCAGCATTTT.

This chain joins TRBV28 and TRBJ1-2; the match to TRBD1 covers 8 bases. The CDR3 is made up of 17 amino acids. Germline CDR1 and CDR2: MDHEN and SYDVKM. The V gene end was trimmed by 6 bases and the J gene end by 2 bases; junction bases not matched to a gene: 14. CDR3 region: CASRPGTGLRRNYGYTF. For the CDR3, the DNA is TGTGCCAGCAGGCCCGGGACAGGCCTACGACGGAACTATGGCTACACCTTC.

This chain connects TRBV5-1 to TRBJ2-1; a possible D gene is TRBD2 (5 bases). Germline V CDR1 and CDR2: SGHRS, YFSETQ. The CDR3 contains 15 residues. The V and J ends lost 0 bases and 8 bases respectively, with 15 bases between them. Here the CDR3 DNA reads TGCGCCAGCAGCTTGGTGTCGGGGTCTCGTGATGAGCAGTTCTTC. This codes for CASSLVSGSRDEQFF.

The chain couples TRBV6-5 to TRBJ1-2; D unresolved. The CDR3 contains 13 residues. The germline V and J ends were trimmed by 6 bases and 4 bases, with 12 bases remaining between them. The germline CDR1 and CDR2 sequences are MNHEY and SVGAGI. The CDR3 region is CASSPDTIYGYTF. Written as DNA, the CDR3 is TGTGCCAGCAGCCCCGACACGATCTATGGCTACACCTTC.

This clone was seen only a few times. The CDR3 loop is CAISEYGEQYF. In nucleotides, the CDR3 is TGTGCCATCAGTGAGTACGGCGAGCAGTACTTC. This rearrangement joins TRBV10-3 to TRBJ2-7, with D hard to call. Germline V gene lookup returns CDR1 ENHRY and CDR2 SYGVKD. Between the trimmed V and J ends, which lost 1 base and 6 bases, there was a span of 4 bases. The CDR3 spans 11 residues.

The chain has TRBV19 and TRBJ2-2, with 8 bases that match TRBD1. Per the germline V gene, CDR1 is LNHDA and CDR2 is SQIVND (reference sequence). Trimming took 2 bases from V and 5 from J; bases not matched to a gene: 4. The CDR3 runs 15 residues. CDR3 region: CASSIQGAETGELFF. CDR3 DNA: TGTGCCAGTAGTATACAGGGGGCGGAGACCGGGGAGCTGTTTTTT.

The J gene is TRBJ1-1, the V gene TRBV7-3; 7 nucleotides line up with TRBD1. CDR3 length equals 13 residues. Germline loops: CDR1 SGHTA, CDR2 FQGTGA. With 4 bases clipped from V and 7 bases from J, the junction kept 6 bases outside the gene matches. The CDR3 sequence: CASSSAPGGEAFF. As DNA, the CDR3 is TGTGCCAGCAGCTCTGCCCCAGGGGGTGAAGCTTTCTTT. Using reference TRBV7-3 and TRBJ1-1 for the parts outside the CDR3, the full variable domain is GAGVSQTPSNKVTEKGKYVELRCDPISGHTALYWYRQSLGQGPEFLIYFQGTGAADDSGLPNDRFFAVRPEGSVSTLKIQRTERGDSAVYLCASSSAPGGEAFFGQGTRLTVV.

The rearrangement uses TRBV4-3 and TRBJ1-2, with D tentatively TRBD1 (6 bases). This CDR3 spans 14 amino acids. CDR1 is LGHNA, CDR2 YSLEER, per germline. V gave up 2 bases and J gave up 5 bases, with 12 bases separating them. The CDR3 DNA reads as TGCGCCAGCAGCCAAACGGGGGGCGCTTATGGCTACACCTTC. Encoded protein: CASSQTGGAYGYTF.

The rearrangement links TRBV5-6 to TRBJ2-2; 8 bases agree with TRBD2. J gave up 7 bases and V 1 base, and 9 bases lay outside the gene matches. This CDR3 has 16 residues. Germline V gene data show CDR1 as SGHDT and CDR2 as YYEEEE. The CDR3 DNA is TGTGCCAGCAGCTTGTTAACTAGCGGCTTTGGCGGGGAGCTGTTTTTT. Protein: CASSLLTSGFGGELFF.

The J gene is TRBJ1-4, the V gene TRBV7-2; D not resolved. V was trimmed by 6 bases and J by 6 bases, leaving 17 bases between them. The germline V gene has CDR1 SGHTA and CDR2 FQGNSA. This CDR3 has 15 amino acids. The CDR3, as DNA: TGTGCCAGCAGAGTAACGGGGTTGAGTGATGAAAAACTGTTTTTT. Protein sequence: CASRVTGLSDEKLFF.

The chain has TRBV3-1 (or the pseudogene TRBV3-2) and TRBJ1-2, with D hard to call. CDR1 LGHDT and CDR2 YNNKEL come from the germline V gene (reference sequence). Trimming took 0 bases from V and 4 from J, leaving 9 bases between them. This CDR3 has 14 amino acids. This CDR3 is CASSQDTAAYGYTF. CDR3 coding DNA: TGTGCCAGCAGCCAAGATACGGCAGCCTATGGCTACACCTTC.

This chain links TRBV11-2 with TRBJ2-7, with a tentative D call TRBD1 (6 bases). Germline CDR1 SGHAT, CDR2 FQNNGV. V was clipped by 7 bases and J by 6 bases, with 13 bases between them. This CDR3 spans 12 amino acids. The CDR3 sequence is CASTPTGTEQYF. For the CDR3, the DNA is TGTGCCAGCACCCCTACAGGGACCGAGCAGTACTTC.

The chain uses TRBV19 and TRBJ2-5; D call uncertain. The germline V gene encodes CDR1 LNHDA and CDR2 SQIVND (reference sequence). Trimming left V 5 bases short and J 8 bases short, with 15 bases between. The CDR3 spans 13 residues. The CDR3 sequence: CASSPHRVETQYF. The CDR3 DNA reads TGTGCCAGTAGTCCTCACCGGGTGGAAACCCAGTACTTC.